The rows below give T cell receptor beta chains drawn from one sample of a study of Graves' ophthalmopathy and Graves' hyperthyroidism. MiXCR, applied by TCRdb to the multiplex PCR reads, yields one record per CDR3 protein. Counted here are about 1.1 million distinct CDR3 sequences, roughly 35% occurring once; the ten biggest clones make up approximately 10%. Sequenced: peripheral blood or thyroid tissue (not recorded which). Receptor source: an adult man with Graves' hyperthyroidism. CDR3s include the opening cysteine and the closing phenylalanine or tryptophan. D genes are given only for firm matches. Size values are once, few and many counts, or a class for expanded clones, and some rows have none.

TRBD2,TRBV7-6,-,TRBJ2-5,CASSLSVWPSGQETQYF,TGTGCCAGCAGCTTAAGTGTTTGGCCTAGCGGGCAAGAGACCCAGTACTTC
-,TRBV6-1,many,TRBJ1-6,CASSEDRHHNSPLHF,TGTGCCAGCAGTGAAGACCGCCATCATAATTCACCCCTCCACTTT
-,TRBV11-2,-,TRBJ1-4,CASSLDYRVPSGTNEKLFF,TGTGCCAGCAGCTTAGATTACCGGGTTCCTAGTGGGACTAATGAAAAACTGTTTTTT
TRBD2,TRBV7-2,-,TRBJ2-5,CASSQMGLAVAGTQYF,TGCGCCAGCAGCCAAATGGGACTAGCGGTCGCTGGGACCCAGTACTTC
-,TRBV7-2,-,TRBJ1-2,CASRGRGHYGYTF,TGTGCCAGCAGAGGGCGGGGGCACTATGGCTACACCTTC
-,TRBV12-3/TRBV12-4,many,TRBJ1-1,CASRPGHSNTEAFF,TGTGCCAGCAGACCGGGACACTCAAACACTGAAGCTTTCTTT
-,TRBV7-3,many,TRBJ2-7,CASSPIPGAGYEQYF,TGTGCCAGCAGCCCGATCCCGGGAGCTGGCTACGAGCAGTACTTC
TRBD1,TRBV20-1,-,TRBJ2-7,CRGGSGTGGSEQYF,TGCAGGGGGGGCTCCGGGACAGGAGGGAGCGAGCAGTACTTC
TRBD1,TRBV20-1,-,TRBJ1-1,CSAPLWGDSEAFF,TGCAGTGCCCCCCTTTGGGGGGACAGCGAAGCTTTCTTT
-,TRBV20-1,many,TRBJ1-2,CSATTQVDYGYTF,TGCAGTGCCACCACCCAGGTGGACTATGGCTACACCTTC
TRBD1,TRBV25-1,many,TRBJ1-6,CASSDTGGPYSPLHF,TGTGCCAGCAGTGATACAGGGGGGCCTTACTCACCCCTCCACTTT
TRBD1,TRBV5-5,many,TRBJ1-1,CASSFPGTGVNTEAFF,TGTGCCAGCAGCTTCCCCGGGACAGGGGTGAACACTGAAGCTTTCTTT
-,TRBV19,few,TRBJ2-2,CASQSWTTNTGELFF,TGTGCCAGTCAGTCATGGACGACGAACACCGGGGAGCTGTTTTTT
-,TRBV7-9,-,TRBJ1-1,CASTPQGTMNTEAFF,TGTGCCAGCACCCCTCAAGGGACAATGAACACTGAAGCTTTCTTT
-,TRBV7-2,few,TRBJ1-1,CASSLTTDWNTEAFF,TGTGCCAGCAGCTTAACGACAGACTGGAACACTGAAGCTTTCTTT
TRBD2,TRBV4-2,many,TRBJ2-7,CASSQVREDRYEQYF,TGTGCCAGCAGCCAAGTTCGGGAGGACCGCTACGAGCAGTACTTC
-,TRBV9,-,TRBJ2-5,CASSRGTLGIQETQYF,TGTGCCAGCAGCCGGGGGACTCTGGGGATTCAAGAGACCCAGTACTTC
-,TRBV19,many,TRBJ2-7,CASRPGTHYEQYF,TGTGCCAGTAGACCCGGGACCCACTACGAGCAGTACTTC
TRBD2,TRBV29-1,many,TRBJ2-5,CSVDQRAGGPQETQYF,TGCAGCGTTGATCAGCGCGCGGGGGGGCCACAAGAGACCCAGTACTTC
-,TRBV7-9,few,TRBJ2-7,CASSLGYGEQYF,TGTGCCAGCAGCTTAGGATACGGAGAGCAGTACTTC
-,TRBV29-1,few,TRBJ1-1,CSVGLAKTEAFF,TGCAGCGTGGGGTTGGCGAAGACTGAAGCTTTCTTT
-,TRBV4-3,many,TRBJ1-6,CASSRTLQSLRSPLHF,TGCGCCAGCAGCCGCACTCTCCAGTCATTACGATCACCCCTCCACTTT
-,TRBV5-4,few,TRBJ2-7,CASSLSQGSTYEQYF,TGTGCCAGCAGCTTGAGTCAGGGGTCGACCTACGAGCAGTACTTC
-,TRBV7-8,few,TRBJ2-7,CASSHASGFFQGATTYEQYF,TGTGCCAGCAGCCACGCGAGCGGATTTTTCCAGGGAGCGACGACCTACGAGCAGTACTTC
-,TRBV29-1,-,TRBJ2-2,CSVDTEGAGNTGELFF,TGCAGCGTTGACACGGAGGGGGCTGGAAACACCGGGGAGCTGTTTTTT
TRBD1,TRBV29-1,many,TRBJ1-2,CSVDRTGISYGYTF,TGCAGCGTTGATAGGACAGGGATTTCCTATGGCTACACCTTC
TRBD1,TRBV29-1,-,TRBJ1-6,CSAGQGSSPLHF,TGCAGCGCCGGACAGGGCAGTTCACCCCTCCACTTT
-,TRBV7-2,few,TRBJ1-2,CASSSNRGLIGGYTF,TGTGCCAGCAGCTCCAACCGGGGCCTTATTGGGGGCTACACCTTC
-,TRBV6-5,-,TRBJ1-1,CASSYWVGGNTEAFF,TGTGCCAGCAGTTACTGGGTCGGAGGGAACACTGAAGCTTTCTTT
TRBD1,TRBV7-8,few,TRBJ1-5,CASSYRDSLRHF,TGTGCCAGCAGCTACCGGGACAGCCTTCGGCATTTT
-,TRBV19,many,TRBJ1-1,CASSIDLPPTEAFF,TGTGCCAGTAGTATAGATCTGCCTCCCACTGAAGCTTTCTTT
-,TRBV11-1,few,TRBJ2-1,CASSLALRDSVNEQFF,TGTGCCAGCAGTTTAGCGCTCCGTGATAGTGTCAATGAGCAGTTCTTC
-,TRBV10-3,few,TRBJ2-3,CAISPDRDTQYF,TGTGCCATCAGCCCGGACCGTGATACGCAGTATTTT
-,TRBV9,few,TRBJ2-6,CASSVDGISGANVLTF,TGTGCCAGCAGCGTAGACGGGATCTCTGGGGCCAACGTCCTGACTTTC
-,TRBV2,many,TRBJ2-7,CASNFVGNEQYF,TGTGCCAGCAACTTTGTTGGGAACGAGCAGTACTTC
-,TRBV7-2,many,TRBJ1-1,CASSPRRYTEAFF,TGTGCCAGCAGCCCACGTCGGTACACTGAAGCTTTCTTT
-,TRBV14,many,TRBJ1-5,CASSRNRDQPQHF,TGTGCCAGCAGCCGCAACAGGGATCAGCCCCAGCATTTT
TRBD1,TRBV2,-,TRBJ1-1,CASGQGVGSAEAFF,TGTGCCAGTGGTCAGGGGGTCGGGAGTGCTGAAGCTTTCTTT
-,TRBV30,few,TRBJ2-5,CAWSETAKETQYF,TGTGCCTGGAGTGAGACAGCCAAAGAGACCCAGTACTTC
-,TRBV2,once,TRBJ1-4,CASEGQLFF,TGTGCCAGTGAGGGACAACTGTTTTTT
TRBD1,TRBV7-2,-,TRBJ1-2,CASSNAGTGEYGYTF,TGTGCCAGCAGCAACGCCGGGACAGGGGAATATGGCTACACCTTC
-,TRBV2,many,TRBJ1-5,CASSESGAISNQPQHF,TGTGCCAGCAGTGAGAGCGGGGCGATTAGCAATCAGCCCCAGCATTTT
-,TRBV5-1,few,TRBJ1-5,CASSPNMAGQPQHF,TGCGCCAGCAGCCCGAATATGGCAGGTCAGCCCCAGCATTTT
-,TRBV7-9,many,TRBJ2-5,CASSLEFETQYF,TGTGCCAGCAGCTTAGAATTTGAGACCCAGTACTTC
TRBD2,TRBV9,-,TRBJ2-5,CASSALAGGGEETQYF,TGTGCCAGCAGCGCCCTAGCGGGGGGGGGTGAAGAGACCCAGTACTTC
TRBD1,TRBV20-1,-,TRBJ2-2,CSARGTGHTGELFF,TGCAGTGCTAGAGGGACAGGGCACACCGGGGAGCTGTTTTTT
-,TRBV2,many,TRBJ1-1,CASSEEAGEKPFF,TGTGCCAGCAGTGAAGAGGCAGGGGAGAAGCCTTTCTTT
TRBD2,TRBV27,few,TRBJ2-6,CASSPWTSSGANVLTF,TGTGCCAGCAGTCCATGGACTAGCTCTGGGGCCAACGTCCTGACTTTC
-,TRBV20-1,few,TRBJ2-5,CSAPLGSETQYF,TGCAGTGCCCCCCTCGGGAGTGAGACCCAGTACTTC